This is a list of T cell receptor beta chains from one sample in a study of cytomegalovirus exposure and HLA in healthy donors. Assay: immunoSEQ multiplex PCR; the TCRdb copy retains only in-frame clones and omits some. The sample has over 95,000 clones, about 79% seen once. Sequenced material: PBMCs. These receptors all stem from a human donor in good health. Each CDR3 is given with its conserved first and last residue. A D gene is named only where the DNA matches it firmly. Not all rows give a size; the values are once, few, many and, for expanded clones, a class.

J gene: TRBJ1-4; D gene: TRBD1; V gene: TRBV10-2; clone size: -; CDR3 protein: CASATTQGKGEKLFF; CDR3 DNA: TGCGCCAGCGCAACCACACAGGGGAAAGGTGAAAAACTGTTTTTT
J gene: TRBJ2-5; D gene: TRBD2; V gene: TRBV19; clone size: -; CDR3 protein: CASSRPGLATETQYF; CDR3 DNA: TGTGCCAGTAGTAGACCGGGACTAGCGACGGAGACCCAGTACTTC
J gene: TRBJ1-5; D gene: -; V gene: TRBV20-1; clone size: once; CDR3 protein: CSALARIQHF; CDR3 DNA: TGCAGTGCTCTCGCGCGCATACAGCATTTT
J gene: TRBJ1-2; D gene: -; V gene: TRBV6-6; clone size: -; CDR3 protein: CASSYPGEGLYGYTF; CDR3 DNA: TGTGCCAGCAGTTACCCCGGTGAGGGCCTATATGGCTACACCTTC
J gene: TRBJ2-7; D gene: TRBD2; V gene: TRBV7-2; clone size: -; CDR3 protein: CASSTQRGTSYEQYF; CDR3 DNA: TGTGCCAGCAGCACGCAGCGGGGGACCTCCTACGAGCAGTACTTC
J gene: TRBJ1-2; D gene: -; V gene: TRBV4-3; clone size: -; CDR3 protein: CASSTSRGVYGYTF; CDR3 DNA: TGCGCCAGCAGCACCAGTCGGGGAGTCTATGGCTACACCTTC
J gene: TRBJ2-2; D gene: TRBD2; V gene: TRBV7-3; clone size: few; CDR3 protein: CASSKPGVAGNTGELFF; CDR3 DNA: TGTGCCAGCAGCAAACCGGGGGTAGCGGGGAACACCGGGGAGCTGTTTTTT
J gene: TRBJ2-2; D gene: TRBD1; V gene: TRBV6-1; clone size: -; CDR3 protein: CASSRDRVTGELFF; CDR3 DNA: TGTGCCAGCAGTAGGGACAGGGTGACCGGGGAGCTGTTTTTT
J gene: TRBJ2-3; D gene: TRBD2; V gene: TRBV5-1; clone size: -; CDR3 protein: CASRPSGRNPDTQYF; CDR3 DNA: TGCGCCAGCAGGCCCAGCGGGAGGAACCCAGATACGCAGTATTTT
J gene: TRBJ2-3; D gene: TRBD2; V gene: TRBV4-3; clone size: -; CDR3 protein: CASSQDIAGADTQYF; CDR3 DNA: TGCGCCAGCAGCCAAGATATAGCGGGGGCAGATACGCAGTATTTT
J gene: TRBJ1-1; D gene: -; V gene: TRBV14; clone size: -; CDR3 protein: CASRLGQREAFF; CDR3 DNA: TGTGCCAGCAGGTTAGGACAGCGAGAAGCTTTCTTT
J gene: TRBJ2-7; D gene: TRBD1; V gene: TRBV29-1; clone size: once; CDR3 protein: CSVEGTGIEQYF; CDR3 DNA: TGCAGCGTTGAAGGGACAGGTATCGAGCAGTACTTC
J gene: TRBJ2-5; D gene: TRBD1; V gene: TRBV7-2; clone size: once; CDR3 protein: CASSRDRGGETQYF; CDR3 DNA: TGTGCCAGCAGCCGTGACAGGGGAGGAGAGACCCAGTACTTC
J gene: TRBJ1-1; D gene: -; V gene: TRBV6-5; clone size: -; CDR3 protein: CASSRERRKAEAFF; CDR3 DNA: TGTGCCAGCAGTCGGGAGAGGAGGAAGGCTGAAGCTTTCTTT
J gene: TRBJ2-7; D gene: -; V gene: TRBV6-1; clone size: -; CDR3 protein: CASSEFQGRTPYEQYF; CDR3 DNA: TGTGCCAGCAGTGAATTTCAGGGGCGGACACCCTACGAGCAGTACTTC
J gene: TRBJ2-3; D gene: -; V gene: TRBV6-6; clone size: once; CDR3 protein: CASTGRGTDTQYF; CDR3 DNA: TGTGCCAGCACGGGTCGGGGCACAGATACGCAGTATTTT
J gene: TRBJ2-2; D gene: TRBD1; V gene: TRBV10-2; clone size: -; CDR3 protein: CASSNQGVTGELFF; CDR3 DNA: TGCGCCAGCAGTAACCAGGGGGTGACCGGGGAGCTGTTTTTT
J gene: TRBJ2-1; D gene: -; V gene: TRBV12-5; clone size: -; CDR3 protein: CASGSSEGSYNEQFF; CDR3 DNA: TGTGCTAGTGGCTCAAGTGAGGGCTCCTACAATGAGCAGTTCTTC
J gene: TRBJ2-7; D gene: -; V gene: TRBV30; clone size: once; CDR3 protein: CAWTPVTGYGQYF; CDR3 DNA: TGTGCCTGGACTCCCGTCACAGGGTACGGGCAGTACTTC
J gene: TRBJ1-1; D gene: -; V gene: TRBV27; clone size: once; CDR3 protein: CASKVWGRKEAFF; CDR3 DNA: TGTGCCAGCAAGGTATGGGGGCGCAAGGAAGCTTTCTTT
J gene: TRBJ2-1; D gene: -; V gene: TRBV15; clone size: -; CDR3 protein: CATSRSFQADEQFF; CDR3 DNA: TGTGCCACCAGCAGATCATTCCAAGCTGATGAGCAGTTCTTC
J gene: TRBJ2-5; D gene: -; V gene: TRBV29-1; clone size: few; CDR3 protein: CSGGGQGETQYF; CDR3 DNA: TGCAGCGGGGGGGGGCAGGGCGAGACCCAGTACTTC
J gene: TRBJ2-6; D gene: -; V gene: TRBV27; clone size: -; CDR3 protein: CASKVWGTGANVLTF; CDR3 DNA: TGTGCCAGCAAGGTCTGGGGCACTGGGGCCAACGTCCTGACTTTC
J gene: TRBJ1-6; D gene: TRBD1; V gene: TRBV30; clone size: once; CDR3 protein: CAWSVGGQVASPLHF; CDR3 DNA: TGTGCCTGGAGTGTTGGGGGACAGGTCGCTTCACCCCTCCACTTT
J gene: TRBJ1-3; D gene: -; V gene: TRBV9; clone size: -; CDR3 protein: CASSVTDGNTIYF; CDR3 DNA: TGTGCCAGCAGCGTTACTGATGGAAACACCATATATTTT
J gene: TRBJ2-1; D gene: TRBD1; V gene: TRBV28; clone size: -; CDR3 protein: CASRQPGQGLVNEQFF; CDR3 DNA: TGTGCCAGCAGACAACCGGGACAGGGGTTGGTAAATGAGCAGTTCTTC
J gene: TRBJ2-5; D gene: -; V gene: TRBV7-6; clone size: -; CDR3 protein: CASSLAGGGGETQYF; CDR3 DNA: TGTGCCAGCAGCTTAGCGGGGGGAGGGGGAGAGACCCAGTACTTC
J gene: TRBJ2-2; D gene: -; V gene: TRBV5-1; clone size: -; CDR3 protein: CASSLDGGDTGELFF; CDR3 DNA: TGCGCCAGCAGCTTGGATGGAGGGGACACCGGGGAGCTGTTTTTT